This TCR beta chain was recorded in a study of OX40 agonist ivuxolimab in advanced cancers. General study results and limits: Among the least clonally expanded were partial responders at 0.1-3.0 mg/kg.

Here immunoSEQ multiplex PCR was the method, and the copy in TCRdb shows in-frame clones only, minus some. The data show about 15,000 clones, about four fifths seen once. Notes on this clone: Its antigen is unidentified.

Trimming took off 3 bases at V and 2 bases at J, with 11 bases between the two ends. CDR1 and CDR2 from the germline V gene are SEHNR and FQNEAQ (reference sequence). CDR3 length equals 14 residues. The material sequenced was CD4+ or CD8+ T cells sorted from blood, taken in a trial of the OX40 agonist ivuxolimab. The chain recombines TRBV7-9 with TRBJ2-7; D gene unclear. The receptor's source is an adult with an advanced solid tumor such as melanoma, head and neck, liver or kidney cancer. CDR3 in amino acids: CASSFSATPYEQYF. In nucleotides, the CDR3 is TGTGCCAGCAGCTTTTCGGCCACACCCTACGAGCAGTACTTC.